A selection of T cell receptor beta chains follows, all from one sample in a study of T cells after yellow fever vaccination. TCRdb reprocessed the 5' RACE reads with MiXCR, giving one entry per CDR3 protein. In the table there are hundreds of thousands of distinct CDR3 sequences, roughly 13% of which are singletons. The source was PBMCs, collected on the day of the yellow fever booster vaccination. The source of these receptors is a man under 40 who received the YFV17D yellow fever vaccine. Both conserved end residues are part of each CDR3. The order of the fields is D gene, V gene, clone size, J gene, CDR3 DNA, CDR3 protein. A D gene is named only where the DNA matches it firmly. Where a row states a size, it is once, few, many or the class of an expanded clone; other rows omit it.

.,TRBV6-1,.,TRBJ2-1,TGTGCCAGCAGGTTTCCGTACAATGAGCAGTTCTTC,CASRFPYNEQFF
TRBD1,TRBV20-1,.,TRBJ2-5,TGCAGTGCTAGAGATCTCCACAGGGGCGGGGAGACCCAGTACTTC,CSARDLHRGGETQYF
.,TRBV5-4,.,TRBJ2-4,TGTGCCAGCAGCATTCTCGACGGGAGAAAAAACATTCAGTACTTC,CASSILDGRKNIQYF
TRBD2,TRBV9,.,TRBJ2-3,TGTGCCAGCAGCGGAGGCCTCGGGACTATCACAGATACGCAGTATTTT,CASSGGLGTITDTQYF
.,TRBV7-9,few,TRBJ1-5,TGTGCCAGCAGCTTAGCGGGAGGAGGGTTTAATCAGCCCCAGCATTTT,CASSLAGGGFNQPQHF
TRBD2,TRBV12-3/TRBV12-4,.,TRBJ2-7,TGTGCCAGCAGCCTAACCTGGCGGGAGCGCGACGAGCAGTACTTC,CASSLTWRERDEQYF
.,TRBV30,.,TRBJ2-5,TGTGCCTGGAGTCCCAGACCCCAAGAGACCCAGTACTTC,CAWSPRPQETQYF
TRBD2,TRBV5-1,.,TRBJ2-5,TGCGCCAGCAGTCCGGGACTAGCATCCAAAGAGACCCAGTACTTC,CASSPGLASKETQYF
TRBD1,TRBV18,few,TRBJ1-1,TGTGCCAGCTCACCCCCGACAGGGGGTGTCACTGAAGCTTTCTTT,CASSPPTGGVTEAFF
TRBD2,TRBV7-2,.,TRBJ2-1,TGTGCCAGCAGTGTTAAAACCCCCGGGACTATCTACAATGAGCAGTTCTTC,CASSVKTPGTIYNEQFF
.,TRBV5-1,few,TRBJ2-7,TGCGCCAGCAGCTTGGGTTCCCAAGGGGACGAGCAGTACTTC,CASSLGSQGDEQYF
.,TRBV20-1,few,TRBJ2-1,TGCAGTGCTGTCCCTAGACCCCTCCTAGAGCAGTTCTTC,CSAVPRPLLEQFF
.,TRBV28,.,TRBJ1-2,TGTGCGACCGGGGAGGGACGGTTTTATGGCTACACCTTC,CATGEGRFYGYTF
.,TRBV5-4,.,TRBJ1-1,TGTGCCAGCAGCTCACAGGGATCCAACACTGAAGCTTTCTTT,CASSSQGSNTEAFF
.,TRBV20-1,few,TRBJ2-1,TGCAGTGCTAGAGAGGGGGGACGGAGCATCGATGAGCAGTTCTTC,CSAREGGRSIDEQFF
.,TRBV20-1,few,TRBJ2-7,TGCAGTGCTAGTCGCCCCGATCAGACTAATCCTTACGAGCAGTACTTC,CSASRPDQTNPYEQYF
.,TRBV24-1,once,TRBJ2-1,TGTGCCACCAGTGGTTTACACGGGACGAGCTCCTACAATGAGCAGTTCTTC,CATSGLHGTSSYNEQFF
.,TRBV23-1,.,TRBJ2-4,TGCGCCAGCAGTCGTGGCGAAAATGAATTAGTAGCCAAAAACATTCAGTACTTC,CASSRGENELVAKNIQYF
.,TRBV3-1,many,TRBJ2-1,TGTGCCAGCAGCCGAGACCGCTACAATGAGCAGTTCTTC,CASSRDRYNEQFF
TRBD2,TRBV20-1,.,TRBJ2-1,TGCAGTGTGCCTCCGGGGACTAGCGGGGGGACCTACAATGAGCAGTTCTTC,CSVPPGTSGGTYNEQFF
.,TRBV20-1,few,TRBJ2-5,TGCAGTGCTAGTGTGGCGGATACGCAAGAGACCCAGTACTTC,CSASVADTQETQYF
TRBD1,TRBV5-5,.,TRBJ1-2,TGTGCCAGCAGACTGGACAGGTCTAACTATGGCTACACCTTC,CASRLDRSNYGYTF
TRBD2,TRBV7-3,few,TRBJ2-1,TGTGCCAGCAGTCGACTAGCGGGAGGCCCCAATGAGCAGTTCTTC,CASSRLAGGPNEQFF
.,TRBV5-5,few,TRBJ2-5,TGTGCCAGCAGCCATCCCCCGACCAGAGAGACCCAGTACTTC,CASSHPPTRETQYF
TRBD2,TRBV5-1,few,TRBJ2-7,TGCGCCAGCAGCTCCCGAGGACTAGCGGGAGTCCTAGGTCGAGAGCAGTACTTC,CASSSRGLAGVLGREQYF
TRBD2,TRBV5-6,few,TRBJ2-5,TGTGCCAGCAGAAGACTAGCGGGGTTCCAAGAGACCCAGTACTTC,CASRRLAGFQETQYF
TRBD2,TRBV5-1,few,TRBJ2-1,TGCGCCAGCAGCCTCGGGGGAGGGCTCTATGAGCAGTTCTTC,CASSLGGGLYEQFF
TRBD2,TRBV6-2/TRBV6-3,.,TRBJ2-3,TGTGCCAGCAGATCTCCCGGGGGGGGCACAGATACGCAGTATTTT,CASRSPGGGTDTQYF
.,TRBV5-4,.,TRBJ2-5,TGTGCCAGCAGCTTGGAGGGGTTCCAAGAGACCCAGTACTTC,CASSLEGFQETQYF
.,TRBV5-5,.,TRBJ2-7,TGTGCCAGCAGCTTGGGTCTTGGAGTCTCCTACGAGCAGTACTTC,CASSLGLGVSYEQYF
TRBD1,TRBV6-1,.,TRBJ2-5,TGTGCCAGCACCCAAGCCCGGGGACAGGGCCTTTTTGGGTTC,CASTQARGQGLFGF
.,TRBV20-1,.,TRBJ2-1,TGCAGTGCTAGAGATAGCGGCGCCTACAATGAGCAGTTCTTC,CSARDSGAYNEQFF
.,TRBV6-5,few,TRBJ1-4,TGTGCCAGCAGTTACTCGAGGGGGATGTCAAATGAAAAACTGTTTTTT,CASSYSRGMSNEKLFF
.,TRBV5-1,many,TRBJ2-6,TGCGCCAGCAGCACCGACACCGGGGCCAACGTCCTGACTTTC,CASSTDTGANVLTF
.,TRBV27,.,TRBJ2-2,TGTGCCAGCAGTTCAGGAAGACTAACGAACACCGGGGAGCTGTTTTTT,CASSSGRLTNTGELFF
.,TRBV11-3,.,TRBJ2-1,TGTGCCAGCAGTCCTCTGCCGGGTCCGTACAATGAGCAGTTCTTC,CASSPLPGPYNEQFF
.,TRBV20-1,.,TRBJ1-1,TGCAGTGCTAGAGATCTTGTGGGGGGGGCTGAAGCTTTCTTT,CSARDLVGGAEAFF
TRBD2,TRBV19,.,TRBJ2-1,TGTGCCAGTAGTATTGACCACGGGACTAGCGGGAGCACCTACAATGAGCAGTTCTTC,CASSIDHGTSGSTYNEQFF
.,TRBV10-3,few,TRBJ2-3,TGTGCCATCAGTGAGTCGGAAACAGCCAAGCAGTATTTT,CAISESETAKQYF
.,TRBV7-9,few,TRBJ2-1,TGTGCCAGCAGCTTGGCCGGGAGAATCGATGAGCAGTTCTTC,CASSLAGRIDEQFF
.,TRBV7-9,few,TRBJ2-7,TGTGCCAGCAGCCCCCCGTCGGAGGGGGCGCACTACGAGCAGTACTTC,CASSPPSEGAHYEQYF
TRBD2,TRBV28,many,TRBJ2-1,TGTGCCAGCAGTTTATTGTCTAGCGGACATAGGAATGAGCAGTTCTTC,CASSLLSSGHRNEQFF
TRBD2,TRBV29-1,few,TRBJ2-7,TGCAGCGTTTCTTCGGGAGGGCAAGAGCAGTACTTC,CSVSSGGQEQYF
TRBD2,TRBV7-2,.,TRBJ2-4,TGTGCCAGCAGCTTAGCAGCGGGAGGAGGCATTCAGTACTTC,CASSLAAGGGIQYF
.,TRBV20-1,few,TRBJ1-1,TGCAGTGCTAGAGCCCATAACAGCAACACTGAAGCTTTCTTT,CSARAHNSNTEAFF
.,TRBV5-6,.,TRBJ2-7,TGTGCCAGCAGCGACCAGGACACTCACTACGAGCAGTACTTC,CASSDQDTHYEQYF
.,TRBV20-1,many,TRBJ1-6,TGCAGTGCTAGGACTGGGAATAATTCACCCCTCCACTTT,CSARTGNNSPLHF
.,TRBV27,few,TRBJ1-6,TGTGCCAGCAGGGATAGTAATTCACCCCTCCACTTT,CASRDSNSPLHF